One sample yielded the 14 T cell receptor beta chains listed below, sequenced in a study of human T cells and chemical hapten exposure. TCRdb passed the RACE reads through MiXCR, listing each CDR3 protein once. The table shows some 90,000 distinct CDR3 sequences, with 6.5% to 10% occurring only once. The time point is: pre-sensitization, week 0. Treatment defined: therapeutic diphenylcyclopropenone sensitization with weekly scalp DPC. The material sequenced was whole blood, taken in connection with sensitization to the hapten diphenylcyclopropenone (DPC). These receptors came from a man aged 35-49 years with alopecia areata. Some clones in this sample may be carry-over from other donors' samples.

For the CDR3, the DNA is TGTGCCAGCAGCTTAGATCGGGGGCCCCAGCAGTTCTTC. This sequence encodes CASSLDRGPQQFF. This sequence joins TRBV7-2 and TRBJ2-1; D possibly matches TRBD1 or TRBD2 (6 bases each). Germline CDR1 is SGHTA and CDR2 is FQGNSA. This CDR3 is 13 amino acids long. The V gene lost 1 base and the J gene lost 11 bases, with 12 bases spanning the gap. The variable domain in full, completed from reference TRBV7-2 and TRBJ2-1, reads GAGVSQSPSNKVTEKGKDVELRCDPISGHTALYWYRQSLGQGLEFLIYFQGNSAPDKSGLPSDRFSAERTGGSVSTLTIQRTQQEDSAVYLCASSLDRGPQQFFGPGTRLTVL.

The genes are TRBV7-8 and TRBJ1-1; D uncertain. This CDR3 contains 14 residues. The germline gives CDR1 SGHVS, CDR2 FQNEAQ. Between the trimmed V and J ends, which lost 5 bases and 0 bases, there was a span of 10 bases. CDR3: CASSPTRLNTEAFF. As DNA, the CDR3 is TGTGCCAGCAGCCCAACCAGGCTGAACACTGAAGCTTTCTTT. Drawing the rest from reference TRBV7-8 and TRBJ1-1, the complete variable domain is GAGVSQSPRYKVAKRGQDVALRCDPISGHVSLFWYQQALGQGPEFLTYFQNEAQLDKSGLPSDRFFAERPEGSVSTLKIQRTQQEDSAVYLCASSPTRLNTEAFFGQGTRLTVV.

In its sample, this clonotype was seen a few times. This chain joins TRBV5-4 and TRBJ1-2; 7 bases line up with TRBD1. V lost 4 bases, J lost 5 bases, and 8 bases stayed unmatched. This CDR3 spans 14 amino acids. Germline CDR1 is SGHNT and CDR2 is YYREEE (reference sequence). CDR3 residues: CASSARDSLYGYTF. Here the CDR3 DNA reads TGTGCCAGCAGCGCACGGGACAGCCTATATGGCTACACCTTC.

The rearrangement uses TRBV7-9 and TRBJ1-1; D uncertain. V was pared by 7 bases and J by 6 bases, with 12 bases between. The CDR3 consists of 12 residues. The V gene's germline CDR1 is SEHNR and CDR2 FQNEAQ (reference sequence). In nucleotides, the CDR3 is TGTGCCAGCATCAATAACCTGGCTGAAGCTTTCTTT. Translation gives CASINNLAEAFF.

This clonotype was observed many times. V gene TRBV5-1 combines with J gene TRBJ2-3; 7 bases match TRBD2. The germline CDR1 and CDR2 sequences are SGHRS and YFSETQ. Trimming removed 2 bases from V and 0 bases from J; junction bases left unmatched: 3. CDR3 length: 15 amino acids. This CDR3 reads CASSFQRGSTDTQYF. CDR3 coding DNA: TGCGCCAGCAGCTTTCAGCGGGGTAGCACAGATACGCAGTATTTT.

This CDR3 reads CASQQGLSYEQYV. CDR3 sequence (DNA): TGTGCCAGCCAACAGGGTCTGTCCTACGAGCAGTACGTC. J is TRBJ2-7 and V is TRBV6-1, with D perhaps TRBD1 (6 bases). Germline CDR1 reads MNHNS; CDR2 reads SASEGT. The CDR3 has 13 residues. V lost 8 bases and J lost 1, with 12 bases in between.

In its sample, this clonotype was seen many times. This chain connects TRBV6-5 to TRBJ2-1; D is unclear. The V gene lost 4 bases and the J gene lost 0 bases, with 10 bases spanning the gap. Germline CDR1 is MNHEY and CDR2 is SVGAGI. The CDR3 contains 15 residues. Here the CDR3 reads CASSSDRSSYNEQFF. CDR3 DNA: TGTGCCAGCAGTTCGGACCGGAGCTCCTACAATGAGCAGTTCTTC.

This clonotype has only a few counts. V is TRBV6-2 or TRBV6-3 and J is TRBJ1-1; tentative D call: TRBD1 (5 bases). CDR1 and CDR2 from the germline V gene are MNHEY and SVGEGT. This CDR3 is built from 15 residues. Trimming stripped 5 bases from V and 0 bases from J, with 13 bases between. This CDR3 is CASSISRGVNTEAFF. Here the CDR3 DNA reads TGTGCCAGCAGTATATCCCGGGGGGTGAACACTGAAGCTTTCTTT.

This clonotype was seen a handful of times. The chain uses TRBV24-1 and TRBJ2-3; possibly TRBD2 for D (6 bases). This CDR3 is built from 18 residues. V was shortened by 0 bases and J by 1 base, with 16 bases between the two germline ends. CDR1 is KGHDR, CDR2 SFDVKD, per germline. As DNA, the CDR3 is TGTGCCACCAGTGATTTGAGCTCGGGGGAGAGGGGCACAGATACGCAGTATTTT. It specifies CATSDLSSGERGTDTQYF.

In its sample, this clonotype was seen a few times. The chain carries TRBV29-1 and TRBJ2-3; D might be TRBD1 or TRBD2, each matching 6 bases. Germline lookup yields CDR1 SQVTM and CDR2 ANQGSEA. Deletions cut 3 bases from V and 5 bases from J, with 18 bases between. CDR3 length: 15 residues. CDR3 DNA: TGCAGCGTTGAGAGACTAGGGGGTCTGCGAGATACGCAGTATTTT. The encoded protein is CSVERLGGLRDTQYF.

The chain employs TRBV5-1 and TRBJ2-3, with D uncertain. CDR1 and CDR2 (germline): SGHRS, YFSETQ. There are 16 residues in the CDR3. The ends were cut back, 0 bases at V and 0 bases at J, with 11 bases in the middle. Written as DNA, the CDR3 is TGCGCCAGCAGCTTGGCAGGCAGCCTTAGCACAGATACGCAGTATTTT. This gives the protein CASSLAGSLSTDTQYF.

This clonotype was detected many times. The chain combines TRBV29-1 with TRBJ2-1; 14 positions match TRBD2. There are 13 residues in the CDR3. After removal of 4 bases from V and 15 bases from J, the junction contained 8 bases not matched to a gene. Germline V gene lookup returns CDR1 SQVTM and CDR2 ANQGSEA. The CDR3 DNA reads TGCAGCGTTGGCGGGACTAGCGGGAGAGTAGTGTTCTTC. Translating gives CSVGGTSGRVVFF.

This clonotype has at least ten counts. V and J are TRBV10-3 and TRBJ2-3, with TRBD2 matching over 8 bases. The germline gives CDR1 ENHRY, CDR2 SYGVKD. V lost 7 bases to trimming and J lost 0 bases; unmatched junction nucleotides: 3. The CDR3 is 14 residues long. Here the CDR3 DNA reads TGTGCCATCAAAGGCGGGGGGAGCACAGATACGCAGTATTTT. Amino acids: CAIKGGGSTDTQYF.

This chain links TRBV6-6 with TRBJ2-5; D is ambiguous. Germline CDR1 reads MNHNY; CDR2 reads SVGAGI (reference sequence). The CDR3 length is 12 residues. V gave up 5 bases and J gave up 4 bases, with 8 bases separating them. The CDR3 DNA reads as TGTGCCAGCAGTCCGTCCGCAGAGACCCAGTACTTC. This encodes CASSPSAETQYF.